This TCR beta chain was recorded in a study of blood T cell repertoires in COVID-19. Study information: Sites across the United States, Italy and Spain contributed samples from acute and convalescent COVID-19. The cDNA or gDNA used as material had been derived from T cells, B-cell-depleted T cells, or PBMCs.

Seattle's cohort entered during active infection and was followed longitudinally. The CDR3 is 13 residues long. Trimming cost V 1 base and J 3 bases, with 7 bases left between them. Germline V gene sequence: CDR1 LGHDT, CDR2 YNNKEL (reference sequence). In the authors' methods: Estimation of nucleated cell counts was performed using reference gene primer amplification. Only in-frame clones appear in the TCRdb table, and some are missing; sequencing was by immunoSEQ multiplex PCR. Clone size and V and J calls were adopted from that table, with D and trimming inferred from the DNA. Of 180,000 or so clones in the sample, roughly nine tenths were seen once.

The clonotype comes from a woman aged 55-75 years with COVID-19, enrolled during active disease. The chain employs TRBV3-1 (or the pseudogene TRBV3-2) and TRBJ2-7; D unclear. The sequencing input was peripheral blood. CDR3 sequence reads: CASSQVASYEQYF. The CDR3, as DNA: TGTGCCAGCAGCCAAGTCGCCAGCTACGAGCAGTACTTC.